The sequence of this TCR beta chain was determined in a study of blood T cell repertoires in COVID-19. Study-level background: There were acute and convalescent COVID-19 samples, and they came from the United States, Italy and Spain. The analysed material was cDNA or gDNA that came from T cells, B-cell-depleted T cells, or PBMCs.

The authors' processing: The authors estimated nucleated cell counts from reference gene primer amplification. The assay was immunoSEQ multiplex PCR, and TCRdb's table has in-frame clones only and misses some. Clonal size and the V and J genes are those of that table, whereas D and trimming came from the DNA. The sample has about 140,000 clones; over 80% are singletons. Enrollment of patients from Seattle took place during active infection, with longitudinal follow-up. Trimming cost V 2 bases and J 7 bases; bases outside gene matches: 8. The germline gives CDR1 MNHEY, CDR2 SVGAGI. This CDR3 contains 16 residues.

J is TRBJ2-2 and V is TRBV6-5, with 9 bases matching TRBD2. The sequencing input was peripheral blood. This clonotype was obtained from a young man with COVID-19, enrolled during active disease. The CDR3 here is CASSYGAGGSGGELFF. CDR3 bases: TGTGCCAGCAGTTACGGAGCGGGGGGTTCGGGCGGGGAGCTGTTTTTT.